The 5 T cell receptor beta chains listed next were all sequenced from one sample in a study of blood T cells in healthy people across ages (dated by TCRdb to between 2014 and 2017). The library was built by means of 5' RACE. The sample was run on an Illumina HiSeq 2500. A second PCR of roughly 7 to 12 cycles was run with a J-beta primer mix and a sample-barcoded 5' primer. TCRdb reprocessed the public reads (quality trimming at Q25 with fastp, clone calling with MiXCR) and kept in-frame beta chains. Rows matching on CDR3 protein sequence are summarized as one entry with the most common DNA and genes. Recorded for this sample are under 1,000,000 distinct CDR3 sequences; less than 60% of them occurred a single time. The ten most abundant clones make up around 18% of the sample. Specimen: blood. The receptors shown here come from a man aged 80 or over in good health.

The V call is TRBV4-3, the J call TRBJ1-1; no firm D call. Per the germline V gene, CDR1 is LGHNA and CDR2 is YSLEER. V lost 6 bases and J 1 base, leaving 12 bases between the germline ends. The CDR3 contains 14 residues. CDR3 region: CASSGNMGNTEAFF. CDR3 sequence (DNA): TGCGCCAGCAGTGGCAACATGGGGAACACTGAAGCTTTCTTT.

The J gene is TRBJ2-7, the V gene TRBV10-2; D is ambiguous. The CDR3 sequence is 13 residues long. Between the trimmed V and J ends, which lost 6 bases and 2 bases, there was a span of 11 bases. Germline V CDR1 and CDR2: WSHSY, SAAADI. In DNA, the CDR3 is TGCGCCAGCAGCAACCGGGCCACCTACGAGCAGTACTTC. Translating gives CASSNRATYEQYF.

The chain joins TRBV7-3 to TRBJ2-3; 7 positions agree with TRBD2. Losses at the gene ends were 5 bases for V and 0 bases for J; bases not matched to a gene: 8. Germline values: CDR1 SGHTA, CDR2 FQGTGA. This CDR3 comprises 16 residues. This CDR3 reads CASSPTGTTSTDTQYF. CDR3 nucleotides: TGTGCCAGCAGCCCAACCGGGACTACTAGCACAGATACGCAGTATTTT.

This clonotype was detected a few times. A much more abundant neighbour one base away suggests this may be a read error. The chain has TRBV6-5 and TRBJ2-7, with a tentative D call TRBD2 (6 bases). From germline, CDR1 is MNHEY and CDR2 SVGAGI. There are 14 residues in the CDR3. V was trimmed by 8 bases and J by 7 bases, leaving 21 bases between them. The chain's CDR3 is CASRRGPNYNEQYF. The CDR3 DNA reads TGTGCCAGCCGGCGGGGACCGAACTACAATGAGCAGTACTTC.

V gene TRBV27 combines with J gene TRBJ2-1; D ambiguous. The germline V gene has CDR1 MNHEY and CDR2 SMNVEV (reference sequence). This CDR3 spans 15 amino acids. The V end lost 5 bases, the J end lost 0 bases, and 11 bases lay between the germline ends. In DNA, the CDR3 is TGTGCCAGCAGTATGGGGAAAAGCTCCTACAATGAGCAGTTCTTC. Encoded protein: CASSMGKSSYNEQFF.